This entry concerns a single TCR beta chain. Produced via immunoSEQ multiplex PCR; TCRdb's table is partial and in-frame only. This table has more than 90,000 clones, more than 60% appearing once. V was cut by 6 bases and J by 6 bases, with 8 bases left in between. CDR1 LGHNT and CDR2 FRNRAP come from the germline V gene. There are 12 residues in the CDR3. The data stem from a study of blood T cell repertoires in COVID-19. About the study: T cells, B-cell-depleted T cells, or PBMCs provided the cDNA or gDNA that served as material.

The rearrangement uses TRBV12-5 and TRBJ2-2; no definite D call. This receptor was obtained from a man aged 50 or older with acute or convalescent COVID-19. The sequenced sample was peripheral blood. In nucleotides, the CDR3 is TGTGCTAGTGGCCCACACGCCGGGGAGCTGTTTTTT. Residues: CASGPHAGELFF. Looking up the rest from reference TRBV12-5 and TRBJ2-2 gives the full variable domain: DARVTQTPRHKVTEMGQEVTMRCQPILGHNTVFWYRQTMMQGLELLAYFRNRAPLDDSGMPKDRFSAEMPDATLATLKIQPSEPRDSAVYFCASGPHAGELFFGEGSRLTVL.